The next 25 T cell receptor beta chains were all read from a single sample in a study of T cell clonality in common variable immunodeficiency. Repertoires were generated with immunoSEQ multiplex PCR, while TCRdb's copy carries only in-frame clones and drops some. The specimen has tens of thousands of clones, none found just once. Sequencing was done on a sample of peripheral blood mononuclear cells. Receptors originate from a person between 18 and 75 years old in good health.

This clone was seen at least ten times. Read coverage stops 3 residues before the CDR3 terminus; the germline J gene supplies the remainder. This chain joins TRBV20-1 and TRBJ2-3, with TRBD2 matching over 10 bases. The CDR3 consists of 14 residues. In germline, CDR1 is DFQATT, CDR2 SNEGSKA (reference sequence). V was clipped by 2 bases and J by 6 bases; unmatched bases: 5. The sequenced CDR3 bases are TGCAGTGCTAGATATAGCGGGGGGCCTGATACG. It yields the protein CSARYSGGPDT. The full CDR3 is CSARYSGGPDTQYF.

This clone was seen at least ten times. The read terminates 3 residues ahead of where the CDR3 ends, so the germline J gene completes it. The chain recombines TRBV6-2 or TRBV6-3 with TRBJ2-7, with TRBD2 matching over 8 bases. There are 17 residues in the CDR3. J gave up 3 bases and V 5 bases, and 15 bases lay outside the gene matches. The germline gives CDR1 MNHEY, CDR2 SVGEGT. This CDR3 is CASSRSGLAQKVYEQYF. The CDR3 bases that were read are TGTGCCAGCAGTCGCTCTGGACTAGCCCAAAAAGTCTACGAG.

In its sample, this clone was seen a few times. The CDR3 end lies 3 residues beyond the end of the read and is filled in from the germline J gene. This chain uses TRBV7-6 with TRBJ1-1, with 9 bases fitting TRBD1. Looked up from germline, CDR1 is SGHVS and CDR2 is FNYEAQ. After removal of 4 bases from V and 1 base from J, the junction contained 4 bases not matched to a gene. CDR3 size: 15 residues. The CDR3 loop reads CASSSGQGPNTEAFF. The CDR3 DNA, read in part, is TGTGCCAGCAGCTCGGGACAGGGCCCGAACACTGAA.

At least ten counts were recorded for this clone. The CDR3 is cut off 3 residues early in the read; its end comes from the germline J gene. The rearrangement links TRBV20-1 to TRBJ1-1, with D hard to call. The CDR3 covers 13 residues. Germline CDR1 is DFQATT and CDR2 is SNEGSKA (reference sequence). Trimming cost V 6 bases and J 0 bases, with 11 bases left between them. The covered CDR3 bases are TGCAGTGCCTCCCCAGACTTGAACACTGAA. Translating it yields CSASPDLNTE. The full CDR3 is CSASPDLNTEAFF.

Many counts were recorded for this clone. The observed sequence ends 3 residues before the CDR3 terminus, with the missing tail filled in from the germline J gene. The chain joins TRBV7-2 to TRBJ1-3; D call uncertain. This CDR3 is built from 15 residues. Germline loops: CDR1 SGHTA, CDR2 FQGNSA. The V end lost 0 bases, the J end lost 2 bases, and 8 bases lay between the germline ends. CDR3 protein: CASSLAYGAGNTIYF. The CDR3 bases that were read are TGTGCCAGCAGCTTAGCGTACGGGGCTGGAAACACC. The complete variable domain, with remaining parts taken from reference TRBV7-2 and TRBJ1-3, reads GAGVSQSPSNKVTEKGKDVELRCDPISGHTALYWYRQSLGQGLEFLIYFQGNSAPDKSGLPSDRFSAERTGGSVSTLTIQRTQQEDSAVYLCASSLAYGAGNTIYFGEGSWLTVV.

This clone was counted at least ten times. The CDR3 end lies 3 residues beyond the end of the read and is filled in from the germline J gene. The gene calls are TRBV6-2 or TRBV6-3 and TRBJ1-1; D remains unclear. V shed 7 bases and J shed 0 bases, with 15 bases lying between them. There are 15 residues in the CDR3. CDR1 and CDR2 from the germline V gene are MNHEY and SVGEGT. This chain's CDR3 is CASTKPNVMNTEAFF. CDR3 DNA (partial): TGTGCCAGCACTAAACCTAATGTCATGAACACTGAA.

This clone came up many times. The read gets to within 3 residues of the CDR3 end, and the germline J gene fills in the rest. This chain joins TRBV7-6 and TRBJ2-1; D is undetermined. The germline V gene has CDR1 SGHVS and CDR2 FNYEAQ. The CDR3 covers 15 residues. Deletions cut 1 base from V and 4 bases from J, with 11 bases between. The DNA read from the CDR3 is TGTGCCAGCAGCTTAGGCCCTAGTGATTACAATGAG. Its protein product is CASSLGPSDYNE. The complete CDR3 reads CASSLGPSDYNEQFF. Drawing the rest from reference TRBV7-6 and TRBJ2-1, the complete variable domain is GAGVSQSPRYKVTKRGQDVALRCDPISGHVSLYWYRQALGQGPEFLTYFNYEAQQDKSGLPNDRFSAERPEGSISTLTIQRTEQRDSAMYRCASSLGPSDYNEQFFGPGTRLTVL.

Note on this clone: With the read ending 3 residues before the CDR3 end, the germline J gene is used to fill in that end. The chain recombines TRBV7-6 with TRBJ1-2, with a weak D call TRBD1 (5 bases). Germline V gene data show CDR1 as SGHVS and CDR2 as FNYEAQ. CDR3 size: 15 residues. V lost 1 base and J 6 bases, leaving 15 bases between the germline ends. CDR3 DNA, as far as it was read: TGTGCCAGCAGCTTAGAATCAGGGCGTCAGGATGGC. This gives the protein CASSLESGRQDG. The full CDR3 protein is CASSLESGRQDGYTF.

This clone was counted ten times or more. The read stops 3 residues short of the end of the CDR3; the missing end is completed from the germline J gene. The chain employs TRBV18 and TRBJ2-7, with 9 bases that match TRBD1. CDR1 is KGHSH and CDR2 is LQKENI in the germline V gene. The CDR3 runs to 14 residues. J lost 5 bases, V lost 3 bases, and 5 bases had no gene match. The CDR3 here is CASSPRQGENEQYF. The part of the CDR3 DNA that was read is TGTGCCAGCTCACCCCGACAGGGGGAAAACGAG.

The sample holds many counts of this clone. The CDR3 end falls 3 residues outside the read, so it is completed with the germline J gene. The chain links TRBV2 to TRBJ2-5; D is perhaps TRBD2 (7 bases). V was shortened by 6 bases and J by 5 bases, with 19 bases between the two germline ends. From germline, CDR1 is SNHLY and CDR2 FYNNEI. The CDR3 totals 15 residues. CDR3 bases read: TGTGCCAGCAGGAAAGGGGGGGATGAGGGTGAGACC. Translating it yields CASRKGGDEGET. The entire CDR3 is CASRKGGDEGETQYF. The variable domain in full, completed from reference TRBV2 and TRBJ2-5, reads EPEVTQTPSHQVTQMGQEVILRCVPISNHLYFYWYRQILGQKVEFLVSFYNNEISEKSEIFDDQFSVERPDGSNFTLKIRSTKLEDSAMYFCASRKGGDEGETQYFGPGTRLLVL.

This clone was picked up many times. The sequenced part of the CDR3 DNA is TGTGCCACCACCCTGATAATGAGGGGGAGCTCCTACAATGAG. Protein product: CATTLIMRGSSYNE. The CDR3 reads in full as CATTLIMRGSSYNEQFF. The V and J genes are TRBV24-1 and TRBJ2-1; tentative D call: TRBD1 (6 bases). Read data end 3 residues before the CDR3 end; the end is taken from the germline J gene. Germline V gene data show CDR1 as KGHDR and CDR2 as SFDVKD. Between the trimmed V and J ends, which lost 8 bases and 0 bases, there was a span of 19 bases. The length of the CDR3 is 17 residues.

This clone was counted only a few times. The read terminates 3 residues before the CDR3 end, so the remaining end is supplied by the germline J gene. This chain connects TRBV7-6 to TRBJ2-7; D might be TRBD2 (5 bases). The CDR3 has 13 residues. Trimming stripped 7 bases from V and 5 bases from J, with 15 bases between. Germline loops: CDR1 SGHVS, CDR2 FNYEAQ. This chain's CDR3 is CASTSNPGDEQYF. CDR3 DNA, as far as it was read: TGTGCCAGCACCAGCAACCCCGGGGACGAG.

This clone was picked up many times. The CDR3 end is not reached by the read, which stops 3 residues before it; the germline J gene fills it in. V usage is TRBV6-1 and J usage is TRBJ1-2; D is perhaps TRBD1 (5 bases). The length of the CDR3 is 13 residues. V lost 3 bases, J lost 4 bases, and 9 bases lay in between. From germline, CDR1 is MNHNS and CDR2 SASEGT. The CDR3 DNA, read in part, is TGTGCCAGCAGTGACAGGGTTAGCTATGGC. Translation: CASSDRVSYG. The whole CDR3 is CASSDRVSYGYTF.

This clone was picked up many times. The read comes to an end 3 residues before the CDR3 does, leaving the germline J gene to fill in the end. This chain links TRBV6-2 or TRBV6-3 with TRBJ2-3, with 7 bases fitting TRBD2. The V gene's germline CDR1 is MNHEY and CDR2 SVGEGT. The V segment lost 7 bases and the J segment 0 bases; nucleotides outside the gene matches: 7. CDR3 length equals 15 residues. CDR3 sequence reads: CASTASGYSTDTQYF. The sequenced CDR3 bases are TGTGCCAGCACCGCTAGCGGTTATAGCACAGATACG.

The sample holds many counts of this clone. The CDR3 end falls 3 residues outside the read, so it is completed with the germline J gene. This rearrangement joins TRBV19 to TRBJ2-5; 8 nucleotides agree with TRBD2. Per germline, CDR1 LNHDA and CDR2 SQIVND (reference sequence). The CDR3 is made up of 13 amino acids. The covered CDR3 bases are TGTGCCAGTAGTATAGATCGGGGGGGCACC. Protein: CASSIDRGGT. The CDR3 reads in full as CASSIDRGGTQYF.

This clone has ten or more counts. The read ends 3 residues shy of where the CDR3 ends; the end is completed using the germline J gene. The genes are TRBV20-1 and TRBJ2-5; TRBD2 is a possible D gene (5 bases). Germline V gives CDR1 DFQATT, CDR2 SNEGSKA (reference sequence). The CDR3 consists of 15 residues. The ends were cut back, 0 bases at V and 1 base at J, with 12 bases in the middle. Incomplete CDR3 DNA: TGCAGTGCTAGAGACTCAGAGCGGATCCAAGAGACC. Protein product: CSARDSERIQET. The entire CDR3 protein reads CSARDSERIQETQYF.

The CDR3 loop is CASSDPGTGTNTEAFF. Incomplete CDR3 DNA: TGCGCCAGCAGTGACCCCGGGACAGGGACGAACACTGAA. The chain joins TRBV10-2 to TRBJ1-1; TRBD1 matches at 9 bases. The read stops 3 residues short of the end of the CDR3; the missing end is completed from the germline J gene. Germline V gene lookup returns CDR1 WSHSY and CDR2 SAAADI. This CDR3 region has 16 residues. With 3 bases clipped from V and 1 base from J, the junction kept 6 bases outside the gene matches.

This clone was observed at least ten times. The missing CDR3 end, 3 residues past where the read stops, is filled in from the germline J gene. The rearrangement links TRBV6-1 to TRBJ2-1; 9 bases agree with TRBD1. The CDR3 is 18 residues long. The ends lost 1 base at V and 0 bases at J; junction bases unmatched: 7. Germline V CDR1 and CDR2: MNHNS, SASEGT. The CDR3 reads CASSEGYRGRGSYNEQFF. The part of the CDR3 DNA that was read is TGTGCCAGCAGTGAAGGCTACAGGGGGCGCGGCTCCTACAATGAG.

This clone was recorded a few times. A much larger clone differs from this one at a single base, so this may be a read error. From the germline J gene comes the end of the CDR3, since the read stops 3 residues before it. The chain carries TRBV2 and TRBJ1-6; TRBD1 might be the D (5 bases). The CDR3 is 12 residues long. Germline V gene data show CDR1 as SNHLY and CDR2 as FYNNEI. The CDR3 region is CAGSETGSPLHF. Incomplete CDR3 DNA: TGTGCCGGCAGTGAAACAGGCTCACCC. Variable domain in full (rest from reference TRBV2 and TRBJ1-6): EPEVTQTPSHQVTQMGQEVILRCVPISNHLYFYWYRQILGQKVEFLVSFYNNEISEKSEIFDDQFSVERPDGSNFTLKIRSTKLEDSAMYFCAGSETGSPLHFGNGTRLTVT.

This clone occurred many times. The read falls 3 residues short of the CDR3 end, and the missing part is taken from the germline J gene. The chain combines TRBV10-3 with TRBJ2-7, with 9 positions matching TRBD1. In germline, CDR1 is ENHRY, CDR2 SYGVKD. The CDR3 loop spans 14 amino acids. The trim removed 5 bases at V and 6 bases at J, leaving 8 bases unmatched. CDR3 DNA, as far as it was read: TGTGCCATCAGTCCCCGGGACAGGGACAGCGAG. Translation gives CAISPRDRDSE. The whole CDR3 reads CAISPRDRDSEQYF.

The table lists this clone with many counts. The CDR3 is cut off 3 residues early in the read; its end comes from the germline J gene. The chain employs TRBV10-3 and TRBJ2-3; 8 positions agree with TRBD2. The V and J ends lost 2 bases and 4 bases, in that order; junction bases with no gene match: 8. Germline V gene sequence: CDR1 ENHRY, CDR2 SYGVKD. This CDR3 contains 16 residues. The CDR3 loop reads CAISEGRAGVSDTQYF. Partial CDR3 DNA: TGTGCCATCAGTGAGGGTCGAGCGGGAGTGTCAGATACG.

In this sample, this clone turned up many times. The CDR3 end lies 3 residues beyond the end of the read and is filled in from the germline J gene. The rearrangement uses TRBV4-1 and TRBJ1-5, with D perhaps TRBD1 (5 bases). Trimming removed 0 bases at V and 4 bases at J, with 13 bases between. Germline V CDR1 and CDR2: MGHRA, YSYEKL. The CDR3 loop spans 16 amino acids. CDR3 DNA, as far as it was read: TGCGCCAGCAGCCAAGATATAGAGGGGTGGAATCAGCCC. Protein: CASSQDIEGWNQP. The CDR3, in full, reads CASSQDIEGWNQPQHF.

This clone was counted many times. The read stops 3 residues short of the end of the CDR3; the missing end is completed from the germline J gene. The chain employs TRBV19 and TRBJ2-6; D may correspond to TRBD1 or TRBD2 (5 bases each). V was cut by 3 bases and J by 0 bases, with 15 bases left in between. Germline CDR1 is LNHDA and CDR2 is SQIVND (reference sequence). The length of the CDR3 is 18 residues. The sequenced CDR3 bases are TGTGCCAGTAGTATGACGAGAGGGGCCGACTCTGGGGCCAACGTC. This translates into CASSMTRGADSGANV. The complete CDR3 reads CASSMTRGADSGANVLTF.

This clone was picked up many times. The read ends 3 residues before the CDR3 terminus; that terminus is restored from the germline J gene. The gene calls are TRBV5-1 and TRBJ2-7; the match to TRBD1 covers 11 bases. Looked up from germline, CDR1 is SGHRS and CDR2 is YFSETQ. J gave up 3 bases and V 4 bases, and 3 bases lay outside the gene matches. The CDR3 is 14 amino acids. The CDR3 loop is CASSDGTGGYEQYF. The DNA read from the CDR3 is TGCGCCAGCAGCGACGGGACAGGGGGCTACGAG.

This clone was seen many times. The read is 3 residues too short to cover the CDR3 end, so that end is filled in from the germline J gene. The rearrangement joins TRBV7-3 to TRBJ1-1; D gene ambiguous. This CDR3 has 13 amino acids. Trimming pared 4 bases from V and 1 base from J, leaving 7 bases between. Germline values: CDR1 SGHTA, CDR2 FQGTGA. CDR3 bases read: TGTGCCAGCAGCTCATCCCCGAACACTGAA. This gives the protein CASSSSPNTE. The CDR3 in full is CASSSSPNTEAFF.